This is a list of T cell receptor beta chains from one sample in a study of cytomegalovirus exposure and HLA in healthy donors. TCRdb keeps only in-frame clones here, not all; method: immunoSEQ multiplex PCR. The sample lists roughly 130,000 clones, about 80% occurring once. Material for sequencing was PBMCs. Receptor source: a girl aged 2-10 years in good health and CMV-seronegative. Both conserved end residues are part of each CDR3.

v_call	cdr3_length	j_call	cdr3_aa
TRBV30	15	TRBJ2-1	CAWRGAGRYDNEQFF
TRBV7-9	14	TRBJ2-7	CASSLGAGGYEQYF
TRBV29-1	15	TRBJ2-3	CSATSGGALADTQYF
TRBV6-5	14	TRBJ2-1	CASSTGSSYNEQFF
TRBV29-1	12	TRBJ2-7	CSVEDFRYEQYF
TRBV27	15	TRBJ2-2	CASSSRGPWTGELFF
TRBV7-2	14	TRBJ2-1	CASSSDRGMNEQFF
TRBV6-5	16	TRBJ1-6	CASSYYGQGYNSPLHF
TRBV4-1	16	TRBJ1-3	CASSQANGGTGNTIYF
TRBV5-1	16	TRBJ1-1	CASSLSGQGMNTEAFF
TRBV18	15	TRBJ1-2	CASSRPGTGGYGYTF
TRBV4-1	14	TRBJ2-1	CASSLSGLGGEQFF
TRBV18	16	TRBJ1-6	CASSPPTGFGNSPLHF
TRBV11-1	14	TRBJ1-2	CASSPWTGGGGYTF
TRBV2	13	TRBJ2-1	CASRQSSYNEQFF
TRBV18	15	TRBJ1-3	CASSPKSDSGNTIYF
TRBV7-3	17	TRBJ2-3	CASSLLGLAGGPDTQYF
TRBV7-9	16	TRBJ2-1	CASSSLTSGNYNEQFF
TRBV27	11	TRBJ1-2	CASGRNYGYTF
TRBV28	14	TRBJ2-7	CASTLQGNSYEQYF
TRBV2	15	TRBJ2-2	CATRGRVWNTGELFF
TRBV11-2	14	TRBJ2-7	CASSLWGRGDEQYF
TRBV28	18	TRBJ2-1	CASSFRDRGLAGVGEQFF
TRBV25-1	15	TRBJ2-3	CASSEWRGSTDTQYF
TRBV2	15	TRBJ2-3	CASHATSGGDDTQYF
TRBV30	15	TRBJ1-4	CAWSVGWREGEKLFF
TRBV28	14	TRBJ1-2	CASTRDREVAGYTF
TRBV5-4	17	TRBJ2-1	CASRQNIAGVSYNEQFF
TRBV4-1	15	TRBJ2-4	CASSQGQLAKNIQYF
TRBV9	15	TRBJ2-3	CASSVERGTGHTQYF
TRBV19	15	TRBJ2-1	CASSATSGSYNEQFF
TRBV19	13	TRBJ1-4	CASSITRDRGLFF
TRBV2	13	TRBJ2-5	CASEGTIQETQYF
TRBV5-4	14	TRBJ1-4	CASSLTGGEEKLFF
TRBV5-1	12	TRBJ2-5	CASSLAGETQYF
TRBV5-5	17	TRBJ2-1	CASSLFLARGDDNEQFF
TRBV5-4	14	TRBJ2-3	CAGRHGGTGDTQYF